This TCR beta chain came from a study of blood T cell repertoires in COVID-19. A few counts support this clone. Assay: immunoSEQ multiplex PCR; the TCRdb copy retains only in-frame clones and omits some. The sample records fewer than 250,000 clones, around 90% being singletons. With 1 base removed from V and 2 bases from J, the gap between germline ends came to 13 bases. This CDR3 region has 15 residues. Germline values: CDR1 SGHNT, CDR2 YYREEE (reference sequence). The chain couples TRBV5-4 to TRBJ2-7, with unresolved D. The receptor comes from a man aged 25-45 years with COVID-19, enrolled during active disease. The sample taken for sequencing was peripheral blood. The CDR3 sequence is CASSLPGQVTYEQYF. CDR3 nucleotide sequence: TGTGCCAGCAGCTTGCCTGGGCAGGTCACCTACGAGCAGTACTTC.